This T cell receptor (beta chain) was documented in a study of blood T cells in healthy people across ages. V lost 3 bases to trimming and J lost 4 bases, with 12 bases between them. The CDR3 contains 14 residues. Germline values: CDR1 MNHEY, CDR2 SMNVEV (reference sequence). Combining a sample-barcoded 5' primer with a J-beta primer mix, a second PCR ran for roughly 7 to 11 cycles. Each CDR3 protein gets one entry after TCRdb re-called the 5' RACE reads with MiXCR. Of about 670,000 distinct CDR3 sequences listed, over 40% are singletons. Sequencing used blood. The receptor was isolated from a woman at least 80 years old in good health. The chain has TRBV27 and TRBJ1-2, with D tentatively TRBD1 (6 bases). CDR3 sequence reads: CASSLAGEGYGYTF. CDR3 bases: TGTGCCAGCAGTTTGGCAGGGGAGGGCTATGGCTACACCTTC.